Given below is one T cell receptor (beta chain) in context. The data originate from a study of human CD8 memory T cell subsets. It was UMI-labeled 5' RACE by which the TCR beta libraries were made. Using the 5' RACE reads, TCRdb records one entry per CDR3 protein without DNA. The sample yields under 20,000 distinct CDR3 sequences, of which the top ten take up roughly 5.9%. The clonotype originates from a human donor in good health. Sequenced material: CD8+ T cells from PBMCs.

CDR3 in amino acids: CASSYSYSDNRGLGGELFF. The genes are TRBV6-2 or TRBV6-3 and TRBJ2-2; as DNA is missing, the TRBD1 call by TCRdb cannot be tested. CDR3 length equals 19 residues. The germline V gene has CDR1 MNHEY and CDR2 SVGEGT.